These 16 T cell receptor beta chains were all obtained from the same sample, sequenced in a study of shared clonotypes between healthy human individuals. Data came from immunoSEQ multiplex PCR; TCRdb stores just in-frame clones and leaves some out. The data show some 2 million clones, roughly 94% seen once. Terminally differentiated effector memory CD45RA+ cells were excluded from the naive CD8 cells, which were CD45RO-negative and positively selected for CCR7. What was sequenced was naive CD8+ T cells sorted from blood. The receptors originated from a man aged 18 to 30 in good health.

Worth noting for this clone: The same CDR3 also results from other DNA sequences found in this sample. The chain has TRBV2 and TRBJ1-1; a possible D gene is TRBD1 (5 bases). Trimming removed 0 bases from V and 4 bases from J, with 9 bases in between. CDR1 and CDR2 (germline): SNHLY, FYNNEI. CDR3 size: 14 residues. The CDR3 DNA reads TGTGCCAGCAGTGAAGCGGGGGGGGGCACTGAAGCTTTCTTT. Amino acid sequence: CASSEAGGGTEAFF.

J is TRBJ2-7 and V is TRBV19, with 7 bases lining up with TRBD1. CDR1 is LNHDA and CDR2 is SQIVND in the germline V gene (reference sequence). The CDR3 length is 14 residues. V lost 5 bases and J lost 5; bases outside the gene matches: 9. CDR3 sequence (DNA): TGTGCCAGTAGTCCCGACAGGGATCTCCACGAGCAGTACTTC. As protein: CASSPDRDLHEQYF.

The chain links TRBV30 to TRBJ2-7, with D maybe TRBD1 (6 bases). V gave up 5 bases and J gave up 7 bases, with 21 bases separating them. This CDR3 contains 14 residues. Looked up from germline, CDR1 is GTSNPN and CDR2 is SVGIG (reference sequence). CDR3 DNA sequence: TGTGCCTGGGGGGCCGGGACACTCGGCGGGGAGCAGTACTTC. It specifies CAWGAGTLGGEQYF.

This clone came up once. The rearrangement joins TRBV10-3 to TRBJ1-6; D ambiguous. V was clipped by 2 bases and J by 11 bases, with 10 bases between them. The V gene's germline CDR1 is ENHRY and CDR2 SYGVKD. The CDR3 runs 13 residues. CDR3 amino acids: CAISEEATTPLHF. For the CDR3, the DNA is TGTGCCATCAGTGAGGAGGCTACGACACCCCTCCACTTT.

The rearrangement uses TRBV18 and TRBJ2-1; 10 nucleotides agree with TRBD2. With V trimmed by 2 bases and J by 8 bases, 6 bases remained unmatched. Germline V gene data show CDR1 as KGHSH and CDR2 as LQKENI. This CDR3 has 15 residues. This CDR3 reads CASSPIAGGYDEQFF. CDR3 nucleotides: TGTGCCAGCTCACCAATAGCGGGGGGTTACGATGAGCAGTTCTTC.

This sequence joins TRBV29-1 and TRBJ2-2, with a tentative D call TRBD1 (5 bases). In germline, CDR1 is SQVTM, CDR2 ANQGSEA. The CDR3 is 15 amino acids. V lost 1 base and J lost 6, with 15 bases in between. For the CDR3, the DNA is TGCAGCGTTGAAGGGTTCCAGGGCGAACCCGGGGAGCTGTTTTTT. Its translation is CSVEGFQGEPGELFF.

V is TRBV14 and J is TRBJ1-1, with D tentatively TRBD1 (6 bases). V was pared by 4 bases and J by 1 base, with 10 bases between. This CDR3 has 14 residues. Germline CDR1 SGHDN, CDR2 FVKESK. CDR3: CASSLRDKNTEAFF. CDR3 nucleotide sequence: TGTGCCAGCAGCCTTCGGGACAAGAACACTGAAGCTTTCTTT.

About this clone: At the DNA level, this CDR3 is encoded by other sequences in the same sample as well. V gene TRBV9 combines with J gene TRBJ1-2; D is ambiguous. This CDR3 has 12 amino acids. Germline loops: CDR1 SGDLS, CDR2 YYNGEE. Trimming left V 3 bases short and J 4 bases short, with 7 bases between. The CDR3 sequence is CASSGGSYGYTF. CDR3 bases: TGTGCCAGCAGCGGCGGGTCCTATGGCTACACCTTC.

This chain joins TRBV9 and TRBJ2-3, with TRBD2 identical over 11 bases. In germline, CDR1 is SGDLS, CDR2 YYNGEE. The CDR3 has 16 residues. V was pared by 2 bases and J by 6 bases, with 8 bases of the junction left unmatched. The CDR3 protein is CASSVQTSGIGDTQYF. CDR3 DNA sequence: TGTGCCAGCAGCGTCCAGACTAGCGGGATAGGTGATACGCAGTATTTT.

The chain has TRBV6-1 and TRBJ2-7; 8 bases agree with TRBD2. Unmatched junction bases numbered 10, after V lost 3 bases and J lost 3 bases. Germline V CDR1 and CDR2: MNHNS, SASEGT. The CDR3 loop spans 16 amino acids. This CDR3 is CASSEGSSGYFYEQYF. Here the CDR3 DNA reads TGTGCCAGCAGTGAGGGATCTAGCGGGTATTTCTACGAGCAGTACTTC.

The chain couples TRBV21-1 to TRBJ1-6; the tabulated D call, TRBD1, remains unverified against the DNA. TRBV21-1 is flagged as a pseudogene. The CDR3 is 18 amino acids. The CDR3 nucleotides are TGTGCCAGCAGCAAAGGGCACGTACCCAGCTCCTATAATTCACCCCTCCACTTT. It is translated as CASSKGHVPSSYNSPLHF.

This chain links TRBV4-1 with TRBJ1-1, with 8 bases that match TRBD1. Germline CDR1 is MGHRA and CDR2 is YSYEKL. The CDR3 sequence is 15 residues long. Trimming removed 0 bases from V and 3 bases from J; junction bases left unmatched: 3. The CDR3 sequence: CASSQEGQGYTEAFF. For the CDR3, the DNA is TGCGCCAGCAGCCAAGAAGGACAGGGTTACACTGAAGCTTTCTTT.

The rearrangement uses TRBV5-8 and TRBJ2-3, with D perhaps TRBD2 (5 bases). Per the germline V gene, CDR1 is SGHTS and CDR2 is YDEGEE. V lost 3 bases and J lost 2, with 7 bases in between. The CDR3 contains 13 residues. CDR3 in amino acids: CASSYDYTDTQYF. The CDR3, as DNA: TGTGCCAGCAGCTATGACTACACAGATACGCAGTATTTT.

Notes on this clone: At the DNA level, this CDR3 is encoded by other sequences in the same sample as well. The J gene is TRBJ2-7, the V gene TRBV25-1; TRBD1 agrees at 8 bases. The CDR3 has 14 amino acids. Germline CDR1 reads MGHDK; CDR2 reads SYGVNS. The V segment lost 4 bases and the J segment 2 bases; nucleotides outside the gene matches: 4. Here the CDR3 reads CASSVGTGPYEQYF. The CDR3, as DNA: TGTGCCAGCAGTGTGGGGACAGGACCCTACGAGCAGTACTTC.

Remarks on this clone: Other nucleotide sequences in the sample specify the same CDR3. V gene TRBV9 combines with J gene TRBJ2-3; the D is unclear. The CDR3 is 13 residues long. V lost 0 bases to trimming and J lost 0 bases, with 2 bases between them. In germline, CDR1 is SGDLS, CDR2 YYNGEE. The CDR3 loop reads CASSVESTDTQYF. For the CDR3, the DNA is TGTGCCAGCAGCGTAGAGAGCACAGATACGCAGTATTTT.

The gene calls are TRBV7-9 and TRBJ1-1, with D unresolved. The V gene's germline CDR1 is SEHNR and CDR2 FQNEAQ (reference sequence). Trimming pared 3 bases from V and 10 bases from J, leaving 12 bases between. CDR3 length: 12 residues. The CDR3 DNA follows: TGTGCCAGCAGCTTCTCCGATATCGGAGCTTTCTTT. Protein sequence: CASSFSDIGAFF.